The present TCR beta chain was sequenced within a study of blood T cell repertoires in COVID-19 (dated by TCRdb to about 2020). Regarding the study in general: The collaborator samples originated in the United States, Italy and Spain and spanned the acute and convalescent phases of COVID-19. Where available, HLA class I and class II types were obtained from metadata supplied by the sample provider rather than from assay-based typing. Subjects who had been exposed to COVID-19, were actively infected with it, or had recovered from it provided the deeply sampled blood TCRbeta repertoires that made up the dataset. Samples came from the ongoing ImmuneRACE study (first 160 participants) plus 1,254 subjects from 6 global collaborators. The material from the prospective study consisted of cDNA or gDNA derived from T cells, B-cell-depleted T cells, or PBMCs. Sample metadata almost always included a de-identified subject ID, COVID-19 status, age in years and sex. The repertoires were made available in a free public database intended to serve as a resource for research on the immune response to SARS-CoV-2. Broader findings and caveats from the paper: Clinical and demographic metadata were provided uncurated, with the amount varying by source and participant.

The collaborating institutions used their own protocols to collect whole blood in K2EDTA tubes. For TCRbeta analysis, collaborator samples were shipped as frozen whole blood, as isolated PBMCs, or as DNA extracted from either sample type. This clone has more than one count but fewer than ten. Its antigen remains undetermined. No base-level quality is on record; no much larger clone is a single base apart. TCRbeta CDR3 regions were amplified from genomic DNA using the immunoSEQ Assay, a bias-controlled multiplex PCR. Concerning the study's data processing: Nucleated cell counts per sample were estimated from amplification of reference gene primers within the assay. To quantify the absolute abundance of each unique TCRbeta CDR3 rearrangement, sequence reads were collapsed and filtered. For each sample, productive Simpson clonality was calculated as the square root of Simpson's diversity index over productive rearrangements. Here the immuneACCESS table is served through TCRdb, limited to in-frame sequences with V and J called. Missing clones are a known gap in these copies; in checked studies unresolved V genes cover under half, and the rest lacks a known reason. The DNA was the basis for D and trimming; V, J and clone size are from that table. This sample holds 100,000 to 150,000 clones; almost 70% were observed only once. The leading ten clones occupy 2% to 2.5% of the sample.

Taken from cysteine to phenylalanine, the CDR3 has 13 residues. Here the CDR3 DNA is all that survives: 39 bases in frame from base 1. V lost 8 bases and J lost 2 bases; the stretch between them is 13 bases long. Sequences ENHRY (CDR1) and SYGVKD (CDR2) are obtained from the germline V gene. The clonotype was recovered from a woman in her sixties or seventies with acute or convalescent COVID-19. Input material: peripheral blood. Recombination joined TRBV10-3 with TRBJ2-7; the D gene is perhaps TRBD1, on 6 matching bases. Read as DNA, the sequence is TGTGCCATCGGGAGCAGGGGAGCCTACGAGCAGTACTTC. This gives the protein CAIGSRGAYEQYF.